Below are 13 T cell receptor beta chains sequenced from a single sample in a study of control samples from healthy donors and cancer patients (TCRdb year 2020). Library preparation was by the immunoSEQ multiplex PCR assay. TCRdb provides this immuneACCESS table in a form limited to in-frame rearrangements. Some clones are lacking; in checked studies, under half of them reflect an unresolved V gene, and why the rest are absent is not known. The sample yields roughly 86,000 clones; around 92% were counted once. Clones ranked in the top ten supply 15% to 18% of the sample. Specimen: blood. These TCRs come from a man aged 25-45 years in good health.

The V gene is TRBV19, the J gene TRBJ2-2; 7 nucleotides line up with TRBD2. After removal of 4 bases from V and 6 bases from J, the junction contained 14 bases not matched to a gene. Germline assignment: CDR1 LNHDA and CDR2 SQIVND (reference sequence). This CDR3 spans 17 amino acids. The CDR3 protein is CASSTRGVAGVAGELFF. For the CDR3, the DNA is TGTGCCAGTAGTACCCGGGGGGTAGCGGGTGTGGCCGGGGAGCTGTTTTTT.

The chain is built from TRBV6-2 or TRBV6-3 and TRBJ1-1; D perhaps matches TRBD1 (5 bases). The CDR3 has 16 residues. Per germline, CDR1 MNHEY and CDR2 SVGEGT. The ends were cut back, 3 bases at V and 1 base at J, with 15 bases in the middle. The CDR3 coding sequence is TGTGCCAGCAGTTATGGGGGGTCAGGGAGGAACACTGAAGCTTTCTTT. Its protein is CASSYGGSGRNTEAFF.

The chain couples TRBV6-5 to TRBJ1-1; tentative D call: TRBD1 (5 bases). The CDR3 covers 14 residues. The germline gives CDR1 MNHEY, CDR2 SVGAGI. V gave up 6 bases and J gave up 1 base, with 12 bases separating them. The CDR3 reads CASSLTVANTEAFF. As DNA, the CDR3 is TGTGCCAGCAGCTTGACAGTTGCGAACACTGAAGCTTTCTTT.

Here the CDR3 reads CASSSPERETTDTQYF. The CDR3 DNA sequence: TGTGCCAGCAGCTCCCCGGAGCGGGAGACGACAGATACGCAGTATTTT. This chain connects TRBV11-2 to TRBJ2-3, with 8 bases that match TRBD2. The V and J ends lost 4 bases and 3 bases, in that order; junction bases with no gene match: 9. From germline, CDR1 is SGHAT and CDR2 FQNNGV. This CDR3 is built from 16 residues. Together with reference TRBV11-2 and TRBJ2-3, the CDR3 gives the full variable domain: EAGVAQSPRYKIIEKRQSVAFWCNPISGHATLYWYQQILGQGPKLLIQFQNNGVVDDSQLPKDRFSAERLKGVDSTLKIQPAKLEDSAVYLCASSSPERETTDTQYFGPGTRLTVL.

The V call is TRBV28, the J call TRBJ2-7, with 9 bases fitting TRBD2. The trim removed 5 bases at V and 2 bases at J, leaving 7 bases unmatched. Germline V CDR1 and CDR2: MDHEN, SYDVKM. The CDR3 has 15 amino acids. This chain's CDR3 is CASSPISGGPYEQYF. The CDR3 DNA reads TGTGCCAGCAGTCCGATTAGCGGGGGACCCTACGAGCAGTACTTC.

This chain connects TRBV29-1 to TRBJ2-1; D gene ambiguous. The germline CDR1 and CDR2 sequences are SQVTM and ANQGSEA. The CDR3 has 12 residues. V shed 6 bases and J shed 5 bases, with 11 bases lying between them. In nucleotides, the CDR3 is TGCAGCGTCCCAGAGCCAAACAATGAGCAGTTCTTC. This sequence encodes CSVPEPNNEQFF.

This rearrangement joins TRBV3-1 (or the pseudogene TRBV3-2) to TRBJ1-2; possible D gene TRBD1, 5 bases. Germline CDR1 and CDR2: LGHDT and YNNKEL (reference sequence). CDR3 length: 15 amino acids. The germline V and J ends were trimmed by 0 bases and 4 bases, with 12 bases remaining between them. The CDR3 DNA reads as TGTGCCAGCAGCCAAGAAGGGGCTCCCGGCTATGGCTACACCTTC. It encodes CASSQEGAPGYGYTF.

This clone was seen only once. This chain uses TRBV12-5 with TRBJ1-1; D gene uncertain. V was pared by 4 bases and J by 10 bases, with 13 bases between. CDR3 length equals 12 residues. Germline V gene sequence: CDR1 LGHNT, CDR2 FRNRAP. CDR3 sequence: CASGSLRLRAFF. The CDR3 nucleotides read TGTGCTAGTGGTTCGCTTAGACTAAGAGCTTTCTTT.

This chain connects TRBV5-6 to TRBJ2-2; 13 positions match TRBD2. Germline assignment: CDR1 SGHDT and CDR2 YYEEEE. V lost 3 bases and J lost 8; bases outside the gene matches: 1. This CDR3 is 14 amino acids long. CDR3 in amino acids: CASSSTSGRGELFF. The CDR3, as DNA: TGTGCCAGCAGCTCGACTAGCGGGAGGGGGGAGCTGTTTTTT.

CDR3 in DNA: TGCAGCGTCATGCCCAATAATGAAAAACTGTTTTTT. Translating gives CSVMPNNEKLFF. J is TRBJ1-4 and V is TRBV29-1, with D uncertain. In germline, CDR1 is SQVTM, CDR2 ANQGSEA. The CDR3 length is 12 residues. With 6 bases removed from V and 4 bases from J, the gap between germline ends came to 9 bases.

Here the CDR3 DNA reads TGTGCCAGCAGTGCGCCCAATTCACCCCTCCACTTT. Translation: CASSAPNSPLHF. The V and J genes are TRBV6-6 and TRBJ1-6; D not certain. V lost 5 bases, J lost 7 bases, and 6 bases lay in between. This CDR3 comprises 12 residues. CDR1 and CDR2 from the germline V gene are MNHNY and SVGAGI (reference sequence).

The chain has TRBV3-1 (or the pseudogene TRBV3-2) and TRBJ1-5; D uncertain. The V gene lost 0 bases and the J gene lost 4 bases, with 10 bases spanning the gap. CDR3 length equals 15 residues. Germline CDR1 LGHDT, CDR2 YNNKEL (reference sequence). CDR3 loop: CASSQDTGRNQPQHF. DNA for the CDR3: TGTGCCAGCAGCCAAGATACTGGCCGAAATCAGCCCCAGCATTTT.

The rearrangement joins TRBV3-1 (or the pseudogene TRBV3-2) to TRBJ1-4; 8 bases agree with TRBD1. The germline V gene has CDR1 LGHDT and CDR2 YNNKEL (reference sequence). Germline trimming cut 1 base from V and 8 bases from J; bases unmatched to any gene: 6. There are 15 residues in the CDR3. CDR3 sequence (DNA): TGTGCCAGCAGCCAAGGCGGACAGGGACGAGAAAAACTGTTTTTT. Translated: CASSQGGQGREKLFF.